Presented here are 24 T cell receptor beta chains from one specimen sequenced in a study of OX40 agonist ivuxolimab in advanced cancers. Assay: immunoSEQ multiplex PCR; the TCRdb copy retains only in-frame clones and omits some. The repertoire holds around 70,000 clones, approximately 78% seen once, with 5% in the top ten. The sample in question was CD4+ or CD8+ T cells sorted from blood, obtained in a trial of the OX40 agonist ivuxolimab. The receptors shown here come from an adult with an advanced solid tumor such as melanoma, head and neck, liver or kidney cancer.

This chain joins TRBV7-2 and TRBJ2-5; possible D gene TRBD2, 5 bases. CDR1 SGHTA and CDR2 FQGNSA come from the germline V gene. Trimming cost V 0 bases and J 5 bases, with 10 bases left between them. The CDR3 is 14 amino acids. CDR3 coding DNA: TGTGCCAGCAGCTTAGCGGGGAGCATGGAGACCCAGTACTTC. Protein sequence: CASSLAGSMETQYF. Based on the CDR3 plus reference TRBV7-2 and TRBJ2-5, the full variable domain is GAGVSQSPSNKVTEKGKDVELRCDPISGHTALYWYRQSLGQGLEFLIYFQGNSAPDKSGLPSDRFSAERTGGSVSTLTIQRTQQEDSAVYLCASSLAGSMETQYFGPGTRLLVL.

V is TRBV29-1 and J is TRBJ2-7; D is possibly TRBD2 (5 bases). Trimming cost V 3 bases and J 3 bases, with 12 bases left between them. CDR3 size: 13 residues. Germline V gene sequence: CDR1 SQVTM, CDR2 ANQGSEA. The CDR3 here is CSVERAADYEQYF. As DNA, the CDR3 is TGCAGCGTTGAGCGGGCAGCCGACTACGAGCAGTACTTC.

V and J are TRBV6-1 and TRBJ1-3; 7 nucleotides match TRBD1. The CDR3 loop spans 18 amino acids. Germline V gives CDR1 MNHNS, CDR2 SASEGT. V was pared by 4 bases and J by 0 bases, with 12 bases of the junction left unmatched. The CDR3 DNA sequence: TGTGCCAGCAGTGGGGAGCCGGGACAGCATTACTCTGGAAACACCATATATTTT. Protein sequence: CASSGEPGQHYSGNTIYF.

V usage is TRBV7-2 and J usage is TRBJ2-7; possible D gene TRBD2, 7 bases. V gave up 3 bases and J gave up 0 bases, with 18 bases separating them. CDR3 length: 17 amino acids. Germline CDR1 reads SGHTA; CDR2 reads FQGNSA. This CDR3 reads CASSFSGGGLISYEQYF. For the CDR3, the DNA is TGTGCCAGCAGCTTTAGTGGCGGGGGCCTTATCTCCTACGAGCAGTACTTC.

CDR3 sequence (DNA): TGTGCCAGCATATCCTCCGTCCTTCACGAGCAGTACTTC. Its translation is CASISSVLHEQYF. The chain links TRBV28 to TRBJ2-7; D is unresolved. V was cut by 7 bases and J by 5 bases, with 15 bases left in between. Germline CDR1 is MDHEN and CDR2 is SYDVKM. The CDR3 loop spans 13 amino acids.

The sample holds a few counts of this clone. The CDR3: CASRGRGQSGLAGGRLFF. Here the CDR3 DNA reads TGTGCCAGTAGGGGGAGGGGTCAAAGCGGACTAGCGGGAGGGAGGCTGTTCTTC. The chain recombines TRBV19 with TRBJ2-1, with TRBD2 identical over 15 bases. V gave up 6 bases and J gave up 15 bases; unmatched junction bases: 21. The CDR3 consists of 18 residues. Per germline, CDR1 LNHDA and CDR2 SQIVND (reference sequence).

The J gene is TRBJ1-3, the V gene TRBV19; D not resolved. Germline V gene data show CDR1 as LNHDA and CDR2 as SQIVND (reference sequence). V was cut by 6 bases and J by 0 bases, with 15 bases left in between. This CDR3 has 16 amino acids. The CDR3 spells CASRTPGDTSGNTIYF. CDR3 bases: TGTGCCAGTAGGACCCCCGGGGATACCTCTGGAAACACCATATATTTT.

The chain combines TRBV7-9 with TRBJ2-2; D remains ambiguous. This CDR3 contains 14 residues. V was cut by 5 bases and J by 3 bases, with 10 bases left in between. CDR1 and CDR2 from the germline V gene are SEHNR and FQNEAQ (reference sequence). CDR3 sequence: CASSQTRDTGELFF. The CDR3 DNA sequence: TGTGCCAGCAGCCAGACTCGTGACACCGGGGAGCTGTTTTTT.

This clone was seen only once. This CDR3 is also generated by other DNA sequences in the sample. The chain employs TRBV6-5 and TRBJ2-3, with 7 bases that match TRBD1. Trimming took 4 bases from V and 2 from J; bases not matched to a gene: 9. The CDR3 spans 16 residues. The germline V gene has CDR1 MNHEY and CDR2 SVGAGI. The CDR3: CASSFTGASDTDTQYF. The DNA for the CDR3 is TGTGCCAGCAGTTTCACAGGGGCGTCTGACACAGATACGCAGTATTTT.

Here the CDR3 reads CASSIPTGGFYEQYF. In DNA form, the CDR3 reads TGTGCCAGCAGTATCCCGACAGGGGGCTTCTACGAGCAGTACTTC. The chain combines TRBV27 with TRBJ2-7; 10 bases are shared with TRBD1. This CDR3 has 15 amino acids. Germline V gene sequence: CDR1 MNHEY, CDR2 SMNVEV (reference sequence). V shed 5 bases and J 3 bases; nucleotides not matched to a gene: 7.

The chain joins TRBV7-9 to TRBJ1-3; no clear D. V lost 0 bases to trimming and J lost 2 bases, with 11 bases between them. CDR1 and CDR2 (germline): SEHNR, FQNEAQ (reference sequence). The CDR3 extends over 16 amino acids. CDR3 region: CASSLAGSPAGNTIYF. The CDR3 DNA is TGTGCCAGCAGCTTAGCGGGTTCTCCCGCTGGAAACACCATATATTTT.

As regards this clone: Other DNA sequences in the sample encode the same CDR3. This chain links TRBV5-1 with TRBJ2-5, with TRBD2 matching 8 bases. Trimming cost V 1 base and J 1 base; bases outside gene matches: 3. The CDR3 contains 15 residues. Germline V gene sequence: CDR1 SGHRS, CDR2 YFSETQ. The chain's CDR3 is CASSLRGGSQETQYF. The CDR3, as DNA: TGCGCCAGCAGCTTGCGCGGGGGGAGCCAAGAGACCCAGTACTTC.

This clone came up once. This chain joins TRBV28 and TRBJ2-7, with D tentatively TRBD1 (6 bases). V lost 7 bases and J 2 bases, leaving 15 bases between the germline ends. Germline V gives CDR1 MDHEN, CDR2 SYDVKM. The CDR3 is 14 residues long. CDR3 nucleotides: TGTGCCAGCATCAACGCACAGGGAACCTACGAGCAGTACTTC. Encoded protein: CASINAQGTYEQYF.

V is TRBV4-2 and J is TRBJ1-4; no reliable D call. The V end was cut by 1 base, the J end by 6 bases, with 9 bases between. Germline V CDR1 and CDR2: LGHNA, YNFKEQ. The CDR3 covers 14 residues. CDR3 in amino acids: CASSQALADEKLFF. CDR3 nucleotides: TGTGCCAGCAGCCAAGCGTTAGCTGATGAAAAACTGTTTTTT.

Written as DNA, the CDR3 is TGTGCCAGCCGCCCGGAGCAGGGTAGAGATACGCAGTATTTT. Its protein product is CASRPEQGRDTQYF. V and J are TRBV27 and TRBJ2-3; D is possibly TRBD1 (5 bases). CDR1 is MNHEY and CDR2 is SMNVEV in the germline V gene (reference sequence). The CDR3 loop spans 14 amino acids. The V gene lost 8 bases and the J gene lost 5 bases, with 17 bases spanning the gap.

Note on this clone: No DNA is shown, since the ends of the CDR3 on it are uncertain; the CDR3 is the one TCRdb lists. J is TRBJ1-1 and V is TRBV11-2. The CDR3 adds up to 12 amino acids, both ends counted. CDR1 SGHAT and CDR2 FQNNGV come from the germline V gene. CDR3 sequence: CASTSGHTEAFF.

This clone was seen more than once but under ten times. The rearrangement links TRBV19 to TRBJ1-5; unclear D gene. Trimming stripped 0 bases from V and 5 bases from J, with 11 bases between. Germline CDR1 is LNHDA and CDR2 is SQIVND (reference sequence). This CDR3 region has 15 residues. The CDR3 is CASSIDLKPYQPQHF. DNA of the CDR3: TGTGCCAGTAGTATAGATTTGAAGCCTTATCAGCCCCAGCATTTT. Full variable domain (rest looked up from reference TRBV19 and TRBJ1-5): DGGITQSPKYLFRKEGQNVTLSCEQNLNHDAMYWYRQDPGQGLRLIYYSQIVNDFQKGDIAEGYSVSREKKESFPLTVTSAQKNPTAFYLCASSIDLKPYQPQHFGDGTRLSIL.

This chain connects TRBV27 to TRBJ1-5; possible D gene TRBD1, 5 bases. This CDR3 is 17 amino acids long. Germline V gene lookup returns CDR1 MNHEY and CDR2 SMNVEV (reference sequence). Trimming took off 3 bases at V and 0 bases at J, with 15 bases between the two ends. The CDR3 spells CASSFTSLGDSNQPQHF. CDR3 DNA: TGTGCCAGCAGTTTTACATCTCTGGGGGATAGCAATCAGCCCCAGCATTTT.

The chain uses TRBV7-6 and TRBJ1-4, with 9 bases fitting TRBD1. This CDR3 comprises 16 residues. Germline-derived CDR1 and CDR2 are SGHVS and FNYEAQ. V was pared by 4 bases and J by 8 bases, with 11 bases of the junction left unmatched. The CDR3 nucleotides read TGTGCCAGCAGCTCCTTTTCGGGACAGGGAGGGGAAAAACTGTTTTTT. It encodes CASSSFSGQGGEKLFF.

The J gene is TRBJ2-5, the V gene TRBV7-9, with 7 bases lining up with TRBD2. Germline-derived CDR1 and CDR2 are SEHNR and FQNEAQ (reference sequence). Unmatched junction bases numbered 4, after V lost 1 base and J lost 5 bases. The CDR3 has 14 residues. The CDR3 region has the DNA TGTGCCAGCAGCTTAGTCGGGGGGTTGGAGACCCAGTACTTC. Encoded protein: CASSLVGGLETQYF.

The chain combines TRBV18 with TRBJ2-7; no reliable D call. The CDR3 contains 12 residues. Germline CDR1 is KGHSH and CDR2 is LQKENI. The V end lost 4 bases, the J end lost 3 bases, and 7 bases lay between the germline ends. This chain's CDR3 is CASSLQSYEQYF. The DNA for the CDR3 is TGTGCCAGCTCACTACAGAGCTACGAGCAGTACTTC.

The chain couples TRBV7-2 to TRBJ2-7, with 7 bases matching TRBD2. The CDR3 has 14 amino acids. Trimming cost V 2 bases and J 5 bases; bases outside gene matches: 6. Per germline, CDR1 SGHTA and CDR2 FQGNSA. CDR3 protein: CASSLLYAGDEQYF. In nucleotides, the CDR3 is TGTGCCAGCAGCTTACTATATGCGGGGGACGAGCAGTACTTC.

V is TRBV5-1 and J is TRBJ1-1, with D perhaps TRBD1 (5 bases). The V gene's germline CDR1 is SGHRS and CDR2 YFSETQ. The length of the CDR3 is 13 residues. Trimming took 5 bases from V and 4 from J, leaving 12 bases between them. This CDR3 reads CASRSGGITEAFF. CDR3 DNA sequence: TGCGCCAGCAGGTCCGGGGGGATCACTGAAGCTTTCTTT.

This sequence joins TRBV4-1 and TRBJ2-2, with 8 bases that match TRBD1. V was clipped by 4 bases and J by 2 bases; unmatched bases: 9. The length of the CDR3 is 17 residues. Germline CDR1 is MGHRA and CDR2 is YSYEKL. CDR3 coding DNA: TGCGCCAGCAGCCCACGCCAGGGGGCGCTTAACACCGGGGAGCTGTTTTTT. This translates into CASSPRQGALNTGELFF.